These T cell receptor beta chains were read from a single sample in a study of low-dose radiotherapy and immunotherapy resistance in tumors. TCRdb passed the reads through MiXCR, listing each CDR3 protein once. Among under 60,000 distinct CDR3 sequences listed, around a third were seen once. Sequenced here: PBMCs, sampled after low-dose radiotherapy plus immunotherapy. Receptors were obtained from a male donor with rectosigmoid adenocarcinoma. The CDR3 runs from the conserved cysteine through the conserved F or W. A D gene is named only where the DNA matches it firmly.

j_gene: TRBJ1-2; d_gene: .; v_gene: TRBV19; CDR3aa: CASSIGWAYGYTF
j_gene: TRBJ2-7; d_gene: TRBD2; v_gene: TRBV19; CDR3aa: CASSIVSGASYEQYF
j_gene: TRBJ2-1; d_gene: TRBD1; v_gene: TRBV11-2; CDR3aa: CASSTTFYDRAAYNEQFF
j_gene: TRBJ2-7; d_gene: .; v_gene: TRBV28; CDR3aa: CASSRVHSPIAPLYEQYF
j_gene: TRBJ1-6; d_gene: .; v_gene: TRBV18; CDR3aa: CASSPPRGIAPLHF
j_gene: TRBJ1-4; d_gene: .; v_gene: TRBV5-8; CDR3aa: CASSSLTWQGEKLFF
j_gene: TRBJ2-3; d_gene: TRBD2; v_gene: TRBV4-1; CDR3aa: CASSPHGRADTQYF
j_gene: TRBJ1-5; d_gene: TRBD1; v_gene: TRBV6-2/TRBV6-3; CDR3aa: CASSYRQGGRQPQHF
j_gene: TRBJ2-5; d_gene: TRBD2; v_gene: TRBV4-1; CDR3aa: CASSQSGGYQETQYF
j_gene: TRBJ2-6; d_gene: TRBD1; v_gene: TRBV6-1; CDR3aa: CASRTGFRSGANVLTF
j_gene: TRBJ2-7; d_gene: .; v_gene: TRBV3-1; CDR3aa: CASSHTDRDYEQYF
j_gene: TRBJ2-6; d_gene: .; v_gene: TRBV27; CDR3aa: CASSLGPDVLGANVLTF
j_gene: TRBJ2-7; d_gene: TRBD2; v_gene: TRBV3-1; CDR3aa: CASSHLLIGTSGYEQYF
j_gene: TRBJ1-5; d_gene: TRBD1; v_gene: TRBV28; CDR3aa: CASSRTGTGNQPQHF
j_gene: TRBJ2-3; d_gene: .; v_gene: TRBV27; CDR3aa: CASVSGGDTQYF
j_gene: TRBJ2-3; d_gene: TRBD2; v_gene: TRBV15; CDR3aa: CATSRAEASGSHLGYF
j_gene: TRBJ1-4; d_gene: .; v_gene: TRBV7-9; CDR3aa: CASSPGRQRANEKLFF
j_gene: TRBJ2-7; d_gene: TRBD2; v_gene: TRBV28; CDR3aa: CASSRGLAGGGEQYF
j_gene: TRBJ2-2; d_gene: .; v_gene: TRBV20-1; CDR3aa: CSAGRPVGTGELFF
j_gene: TRBJ2-2; d_gene: .; v_gene: TRBV5-1; CDR3aa: CASSLGAANTGELFF
j_gene: TRBJ2-2; d_gene: .; v_gene: TRBV5-1; CDR3aa: CASSPEMLTGELFF
j_gene: TRBJ2-7; d_gene: .; v_gene: TRBV28; CDR3aa: CASSFSGTYEQYF
j_gene: TRBJ1-5; d_gene: .; v_gene: TRBV10-1; CDR3aa: CATSITTSINQPQHF
j_gene: TRBJ1-1; d_gene: TRBD1; v_gene: TRBV18; CDR3aa: CASSPQGASEAFF
j_gene: TRBJ2-3; d_gene: TRBD2; v_gene: TRBV20-1; CDR3aa: CSARDVSGGETDTQYF
j_gene: TRBJ2-2; d_gene: .; v_gene: TRBV20-1; CDR3aa: CSARAAETDIGELFFFFF
j_gene: TRBJ1-5; d_gene: .; v_gene: TRBV19; CDR3aa: CASSMRQELRGGGNQPQHF
j_gene: TRBJ2-2; d_gene: .; v_gene: TRBV4-2; CDR3aa: CASSQIKKGELFF
j_gene: TRBJ2-3; d_gene: .; v_gene: TRBV6-5; CDR3aa: CASSLGPVLNTQYF
j_gene: TRBJ1-3; d_gene: .; v_gene: TRBV11-3; CDR3aa: CASSSGAYSGNTIYF